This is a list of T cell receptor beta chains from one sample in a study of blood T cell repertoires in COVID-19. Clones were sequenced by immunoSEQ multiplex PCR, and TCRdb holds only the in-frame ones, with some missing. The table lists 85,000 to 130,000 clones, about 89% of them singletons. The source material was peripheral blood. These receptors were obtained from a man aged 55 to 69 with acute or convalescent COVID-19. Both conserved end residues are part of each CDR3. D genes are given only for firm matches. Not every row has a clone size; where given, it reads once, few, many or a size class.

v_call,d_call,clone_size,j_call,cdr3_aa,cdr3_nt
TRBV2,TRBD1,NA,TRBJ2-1,CASRRDRGLNEQFF,TGTGCCAGCAGGAGGGACAGGGGTTTGAATGAGCAGTTCTTC
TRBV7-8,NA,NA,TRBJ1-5,CASSSDSRDQPQHF,TGTGCCAGCAGCTCCGACAGTAGGGATCAGCCCCAGCATTTT
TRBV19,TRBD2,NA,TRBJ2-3,CASSPQREVIDTQYF,TGTGCCAGTAGTCCTCAGCGGGAGGTTATAGATACGCAGTATTTT
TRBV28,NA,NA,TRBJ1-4,CASRRHRAGEKLFF,TGTGCCAGCAGACGACACCGGGCGGGTGAAAAACTGTTTTTT
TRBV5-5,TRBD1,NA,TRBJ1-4,CASRPQGEPYEKLFF,TGTGCCAGCAGGCCCCAGGGGGAACCTTATGAAAAACTGTTTTTT
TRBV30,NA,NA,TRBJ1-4,CAWSPNLDTNEKLFF,TGTGCCTGGAGTCCAAATCTGGACACGAATGAAAAACTGTTTTTT
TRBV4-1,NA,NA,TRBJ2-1,CASSEGGVNEQFF,TGCGCCAGCAGTGAGGGTGGAGTTAATGAGCAGTTCTTC
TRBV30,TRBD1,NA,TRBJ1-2,CAWLPWDRGIYGYTF,TGTGCCTGGCTTCCGTGGGACAGGGGGATCTATGGCTACACCTTC
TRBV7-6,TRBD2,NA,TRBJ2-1,CASSVLAGGLNEQFF,TGTGCCAGCAGCGTACTAGCGGGAGGGCTCAATGAGCAGTTCTTC
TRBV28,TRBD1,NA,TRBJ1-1,CASSAPTGGAGTEAFF,TGTGCCAGCAGTGCCCCTACAGGGGGCGCAGGGACTGAAGCTTTCTTT
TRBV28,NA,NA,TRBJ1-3,CASRITTGSGNTIYF,TGTGCCAGCAGAATAACGACAGGTTCTGGAAACACCATATATTTT
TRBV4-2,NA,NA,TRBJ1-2,CASSQVEIRDNYGYTF,TGTGCCAGCAGCCAAGTTGAGATCAGGGATAACTATGGCTACACCTTC
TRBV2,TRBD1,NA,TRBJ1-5,CASKDRGADSNQPQHF,TGTGCCAGCAAAGACAGGGGGGCCGATAGCAATCAGCCCCAGCATTTT
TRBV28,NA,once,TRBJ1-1,CASRPTGRTEAFF,TGTGCCAGCAGGCCTACAGGTCGCACTGAAGCTTTCTTT
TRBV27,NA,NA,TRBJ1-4,CASSFSGTTREKLFF,TGTGCCAGCAGTTTCTCCGGGACTACAAGGGAAAAACTGTTTTTT
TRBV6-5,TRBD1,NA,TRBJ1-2,CASNTGGQGYTF,TGTGCCAGCAATACAGGGGGCCAAGGCTACACCTTC
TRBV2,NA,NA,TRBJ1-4,CASSDSNEKLFF,TGTGCCAGCAGCGACTCGAATGAAAAACTGTTTTTT
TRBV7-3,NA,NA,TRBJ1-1,CASSPGRNTEAFF,TGTGCCAGCAGCCCCGGGAGGAACACTGAAGCTTTCTTT
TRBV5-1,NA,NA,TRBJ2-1,CASSPTLSSYNEQFF,TGCGCCAGCAGCCCGACACTGAGCTCCTACAATGAGCAGTTCTTC